Reported below is one T cell receptor (beta chain). The antigen this receptor binds is unknown. Per-base qualities were not stored, and no clone one base away is much larger. From the germline V gene, CDR1 is SGHDT and CDR2 is YYEEEE. Its CDR3 holds 11 amino acids, cysteine through phenylalanine. The kept DNA is CDR3 alone, 33 bases in frame from the first base. Between the V and J ends, shortened by 0 bases and 9 bases respectively, the junction contains 6 bases. This sample is drawn from a study of PD-1 blockade in mismatch repair-deficient tumors (dated by TCRdb to 2017 to 2019). In terms of the full investigation: Between September 2013 and September 2016, the trial enrolled around 91 consecutive patients with roughly 13 mismatch repair-deficient cancer types, every one of whom had been previously treated and was progressing. Deep sequencing of TCR CDR3 regions was used to track tumor-associated T cell clones in peripheral blood of patients responding to PD-1 blockade. Paper-wide results and their limitations: Tumor-resident clones, often undetectable in blood before treatment, expanded rapidly after pembrolizumab and then contracted, generally before radiologic responses.

Taken with the paper, the label for time point translates to: peripheral blood 12 weeks after first pembrolizumab dose. For each enrolled patient, mismatch repair deficiency was established using either polymerase chain reaction or immunohistochemistry. TCR sequencing was carried out for three patients who responded to pembrolizumab therapy. In the phase II trial, pembrolizumab PD-1 blockade was tested prospectively in advanced mismatch repair-deficient cancers, no matter which tissue of origin the cancers came from. Peripheral blood T cell samples were gathered serially, both before PD-1 blockade started and at multiple time points afterward. Blood sampling times were expressed in weeks after the first pembrolizumab dose. Library preparation was by the immunoSEQ multiplex PCR assay. Entries here come from immuneACCESS through TCRdb and include only in-frame sequences with V and J called. Some clones fail to appear in such tables; in the studies checked, an unresolved V gene covers under half of the shortfall, and the cause of the remainder is unknown. Recorded for this sample are about 84,000 clones; roughly 80% of them occurred a single time. The ten top clones hold approximately 2.7% of the sample.

The sample consisted of peripheral blood, taken 12 weeks after starting pembrolizumab. Rearrangement joined TRBV5-6 to TRBJ1-1; the D gene remains uncertain. The clonotype comes from an adult with mismatch repair-deficient cancer. The CDR3 protein is CASSLGTKAFF. Read as DNA, the sequence is TGTGCCAGCAGCTTGGGGACCAAAGCTTTCTTT.